This TCR beta chain appears in the sequencing data of a study of CD8+CD57+ T cells in acquired aplastic anemia. This clonotype appeared a single time. The TCR beta profiling, which covered VDJ combination and CDR3 sequence, was carried out using genomic DNA as the template. MiXCR, applied by TCRdb to the reads, yields one record per CDR3 protein. The data show about 81,000 distinct CDR3 sequences, with under 50% seen just once and roughly 70% held by the top ten. The CDR3 totals 17 residues. Germline-derived CDR1 and CDR2 are SGHAT and FQNNGV. The ends lost 8 bases at V and 4 bases at J; junction bases unmatched: 14.

Sequenced input: sorted CD4+, CD8+, or CD8+CD57+ T cells (not recorded which) from PBMCs. The chain is built from TRBV11-2 and TRBJ2-2; 9 bases match TRBD1. The clonotype originates from a human donor in good health, serving as a control. CDR3 loop: CASSLGGQGRGTGELFF. In nucleotides, the CDR3 is TGTGCCAGCTCACTCGGGGGACAGGGACGTGGCACCGGGGAGCTGTTTTTT.